This T cell receptor beta chain came from a study of OX40 agonist ivuxolimab in advanced cancers. Study as a whole: Patients were dosed intravenously with ivuxolimab at 0.01 to 10 mg/kg every 2 weeks. The diagnoses of dose-escalation patients were hepatocellular carcinoma, melanoma, renal cell or head and neck cancer. Partial responses were achieved by three patients, of whom one had hepatocellular carcinoma and two had cutaneous melanoma.

Data came from immunoSEQ multiplex PCR; TCRdb stores just in-frame clones and leaves some out. There are about 70,000 clones in the sample; roughly three quarters occur only once, and approximately 5% lies in the top ten. This clone was detected a few times. Its antigen is unidentified. V lost 4 bases, J lost 4 bases, and 11 bases lay in between. Germline CDR1 and CDR2: SEHNR and FQNEAQ (reference sequence). There are 14 residues in the CDR3. Broader study findings: On average, CD8+ T cells showed a greater number of expanded clones than CD4+.

The specimen comprised CD4+ or CD8+ T cells sorted from blood, sampled in a trial of the OX40 agonist ivuxolimab. This clonotype was sampled from an adult with an advanced solid tumor such as melanoma, head and neck, liver or kidney cancer. The chain is built from TRBV7-9 and TRBJ1-3; D is perhaps TRBD1 (6 bases). The CDR3 loop reads CASSSLTGGNTIYF. The CDR3 DNA is TGTGCCAGCAGCTCCCTGACAGGCGGAAACACCATATATTTT.